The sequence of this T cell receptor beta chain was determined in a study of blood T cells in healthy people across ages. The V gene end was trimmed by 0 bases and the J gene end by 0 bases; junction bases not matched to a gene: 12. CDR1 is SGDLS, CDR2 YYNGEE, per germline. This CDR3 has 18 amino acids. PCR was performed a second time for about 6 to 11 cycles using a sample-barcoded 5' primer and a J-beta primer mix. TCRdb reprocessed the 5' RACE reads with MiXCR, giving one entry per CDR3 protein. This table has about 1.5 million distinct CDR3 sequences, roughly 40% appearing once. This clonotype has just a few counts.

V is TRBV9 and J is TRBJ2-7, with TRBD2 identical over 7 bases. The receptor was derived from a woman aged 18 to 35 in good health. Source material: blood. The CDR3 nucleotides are TGTGCCAGCAGCGTAGGAATCGGGGAGGGCTTAAGCTCCTACGAGCAGTACTTC. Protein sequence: CASSVGIGEGLSSYEQYF.